The clone carrying this T cell receptor beta chain was counted once. This sample was taken from a study of cytomegalovirus exposure and HLA in healthy donors. Data came from immunoSEQ multiplex PCR; TCRdb stores just in-frame clones and leaves some out. This sample has over 120,000 clones, with 85% to 90% found just once. The CDR3 runs to 15 residues. The germline V gene encodes CDR1 SNHLY and CDR2 FYNNEI. The V and J ends lost 2 bases and 8 bases, in that order; junction bases with no gene match: 5. This receptor was obtained from a young woman in good health and CMV-seropositive. V usage is TRBV2 and J usage is TRBJ2-7, with 14 bases identical to TRBD2. Sequencing used PBMCs. CDR3 region: CASSESGLAGDKQYF. In DNA, the CDR3 is TGTGCCAGCAGTGAATCGGGACTAGCGGGAGATAAGCAGTACTTC.